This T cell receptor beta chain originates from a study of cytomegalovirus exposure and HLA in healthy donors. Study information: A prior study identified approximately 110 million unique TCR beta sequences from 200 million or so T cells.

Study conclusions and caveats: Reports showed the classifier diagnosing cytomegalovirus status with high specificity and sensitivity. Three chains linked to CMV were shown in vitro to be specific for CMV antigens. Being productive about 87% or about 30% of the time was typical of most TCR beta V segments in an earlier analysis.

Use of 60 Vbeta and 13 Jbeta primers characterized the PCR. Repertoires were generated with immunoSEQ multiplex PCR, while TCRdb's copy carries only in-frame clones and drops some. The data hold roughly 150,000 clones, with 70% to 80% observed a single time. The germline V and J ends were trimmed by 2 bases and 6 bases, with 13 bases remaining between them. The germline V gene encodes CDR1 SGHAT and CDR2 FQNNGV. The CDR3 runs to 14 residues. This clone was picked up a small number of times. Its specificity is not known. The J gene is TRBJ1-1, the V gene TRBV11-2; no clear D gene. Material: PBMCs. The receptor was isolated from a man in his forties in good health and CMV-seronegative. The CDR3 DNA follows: TGTGCCAGCAGCTTATCAGCGGGGAGCTCTGAAGCTTTCTTT. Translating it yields CASSLSAGSSEAFF.